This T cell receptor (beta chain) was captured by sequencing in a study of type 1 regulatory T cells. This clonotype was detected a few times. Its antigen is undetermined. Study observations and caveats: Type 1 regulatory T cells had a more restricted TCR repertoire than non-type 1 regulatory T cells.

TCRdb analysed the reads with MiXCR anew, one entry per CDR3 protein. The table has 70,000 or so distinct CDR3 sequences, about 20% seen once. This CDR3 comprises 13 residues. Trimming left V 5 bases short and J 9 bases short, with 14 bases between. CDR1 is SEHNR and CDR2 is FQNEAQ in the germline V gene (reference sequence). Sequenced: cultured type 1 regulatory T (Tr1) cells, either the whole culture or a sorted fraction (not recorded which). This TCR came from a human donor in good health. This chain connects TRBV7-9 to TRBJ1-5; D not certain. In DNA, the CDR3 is TGTGCCAGCAGCCGAGGAGCATTGGCGCCCCAGCATTTT. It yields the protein CASSRGALAPQHF.